A selection of T cell receptor beta chains follows, all from one sample in a study of T-cell memory formation after mild COVID-19. From the 5' RACE reads, TCRdb called clonotypes with MiXCR, one entry per CDR3 protein. The sample carries 40,000 to 60,000 distinct CDR3 sequences, approximately 9% recorded once. Sequencing was performed on PBMCs or a T cell subset sorted from them (not recorded which). These receptors were collected from an adult woman who had mild COVID-19 (a few samples of this study predate the infection). Cell type and time point are not known. Each CDR3 is given with its conserved first and last residue. Fields, in order: D gene, V gene, clone size, J gene, CDR3 protein, CDR3 DNA. A D gene is named only where the DNA matches it firmly. Clone size is given for some rows only: seen once, a few or many times, or a class if the clone is expanded.

d_gene: -; v_gene: TRBV5-1; abundance: -; j_gene: TRBJ2-1; CDR3aa: CASSRQTGGNEQFF; CDR3nt: TGCGCCAGCAGCCGACAGACCGGGGGCAATGAGCAGTTCTTC
d_gene: -; v_gene: TRBV20-1; abundance: -; j_gene: TRBJ1-2; CDR3aa: CSARGAPVPGGYTF; CDR3nt: TGCAGTGCTAGAGGGGCCCCGGTCCCTGGGGGCTACACCTTC
d_gene: -; v_gene: TRBV29-1; abundance: -; j_gene: TRBJ1-4; CDR3aa: CSGANNEKLFF; CDR3nt: TGCAGCGGGGCCAATAATGAAAAACTGTTTTTT
d_gene: TRBD1; v_gene: TRBV6-2/TRBV6-3; abundance: many; j_gene: TRBJ2-3; CDR3aa: CASSDVAGQGADTQYF; CDR3nt: TGTGCCAGCAGTGATGTCGCGGGACAGGGAGCAGATACGCAGTATTTT
d_gene: -; v_gene: TRBV20-1; abundance: few; j_gene: TRBJ2-6; CDR3aa: CSAQSRRGQLSGANVLTF; CDR3nt: TGCAGTGCTCAGAGCCGTAGAGGACAGCTCTCTGGGGCCAACGTCCTGACTTTC
d_gene: -; v_gene: TRBV2; abundance: few; j_gene: TRBJ1-2; CDR3aa: CASNHALGYGYTF; CDR3nt: TGTGCCAGCAACCATGCCCTAGGCTATGGCTACACCTTC
d_gene: -; v_gene: TRBV10-3; abundance: many; j_gene: TRBJ2-7; CDR3aa: CAISNQSSYEQYF; CDR3nt: TGTGCCATCAGTAATCAATCCTCCTACGAGCAGTACTTC
d_gene: -; v_gene: TRBV7-2; abundance: many; j_gene: TRBJ1-3; CDR3aa: CASSLDGSSGNTIYF; CDR3nt: TGTGCCAGCAGCTTAGACGGGAGCTCTGGAAACACCATATATTTT
d_gene: TRBD1; v_gene: TRBV11-3; abundance: -; j_gene: TRBJ2-2; CDR3aa: CASSSSPGTVMAWELFF; CDR3nt: TGTGCCAGCAGTTCGTCCCCGGGGACAGTGATGGCCTGGGAGCTGTTTTTT
d_gene: -; v_gene: TRBV24-1; abundance: -; j_gene: TRBJ1-3; CDR3aa: CATSDSDSSGNTIYF; CDR3nt: TGTGCCACCAGTGATTCGGACAGCTCTGGAAACACCATATATTTT
d_gene: -; v_gene: TRBV30; abundance: many; j_gene: TRBJ2-3; CDR3aa: CACVVRSTDTQYF; CDR3nt: TGTGCCTGCGTAGTCCGGAGCACAGATACGCAGTATTTT
d_gene: TRBD2; v_gene: TRBV20-1; abundance: few; j_gene: TRBJ2-3; CDR3aa: CSAYVGGTSGSLGTDTQYF; CDR3nt: TGCAGTGCTTACGTTGGGGGGACTAGCGGGAGTCTGGGCACAGATACGCAGTATTTT
d_gene: -; v_gene: TRBV29-1; abundance: -; j_gene: TRBJ1-1; CDR3aa: CSVHTSSLGKAFF; CDR3nt: TGCAGCGTTCACACTTCCTCCCTGGGGAAAGCTTTCTTT
d_gene: TRBD1; v_gene: TRBV5-1; abundance: few; j_gene: TRBJ2-7; CDR3aa: CASIPGTGSYEQYF; CDR3nt: TGCGCCAGCATCCCGGGGACAGGGAGCTACGAGCAGTACTTC
d_gene: TRBD1; v_gene: TRBV29-1; abundance: -; j_gene: TRBJ1-3; CDR3aa: CSVEQGANTIYF; CDR3nt: TGCAGCGTTGAACAGGGGGCGAACACCATATATTTT
d_gene: -; v_gene: TRBV12-3/TRBV12-4; abundance: -; j_gene: TRBJ1-1; CDR3aa: CASSLDSFTEAFF; CDR3nt: TGTGCCAGCAGTTTAGACAGCTTCACTGAAGCTTTCTTT
d_gene: -; v_gene: TRBV7-8; abundance: many; j_gene: TRBJ2-4; CDR3aa: CASSEPPNIQYF; CDR3nt: TGTGCCAGCAGCGAACCCCCCAACATTCAGTACTTC
d_gene: -; v_gene: TRBV12-3/TRBV12-4; abundance: few; j_gene: TRBJ1-1; CDR3aa: CASQIMNTEAFF; CDR3nt: TGTGCCAGCCAAATCATGAACACTGAAGCTTTCTTT
d_gene: -; v_gene: TRBV12-3/TRBV12-4; abundance: -; j_gene: TRBJ2-3; CDR3aa: CASSTRGARERSTDTQYF; CDR3nt: TGTGCCAGCAGCACCAGGGGGGCCAGGGAGCGTAGCACAGATACGCAGTATTTT
d_gene: TRBD2; v_gene: TRBV20-1; abundance: many; j_gene: TRBJ2-2; CDR3aa: CSARAGGGTGELFF; CDR3nt: TGCAGTGCTCGAGCGGGGGGTGGTACCGGGGAGCTGTTTTTT
d_gene: TRBD2; v_gene: TRBV7-8; abundance: -; j_gene: TRBJ2-7; CDR3aa: CASSLAYGSGRTNEQYF; CDR3nt: TGTGCCAGCAGCTTAGCGTATGGAAGCGGGAGGACGAACGAGCAGTACTTC
d_gene: TRBD1; v_gene: TRBV30; abundance: few; j_gene: TRBJ1-1; CDR3aa: CAWTKTGTNTEAFF; CDR3nt: TGTGCCTGGACCAAGACAGGGACGAACACTGAAGCTTTCTTT
d_gene: TRBD1; v_gene: TRBV12-3/TRBV12-4; abundance: -; j_gene: TRBJ1-2; CDR3aa: CASRAGTATGGGYTF; CDR3nt: TGTGCCAGCAGAGCTGGGACAGCAACAGGAGGTGGCTACACCTTC
d_gene: -; v_gene: TRBV5-1; abundance: few; j_gene: TRBJ1-1; CDR3aa: CASSAGLGFPEAFF; CDR3nt: TGCGCCAGCAGCGCAGGGCTTGGATTCCCTGAAGCTTTCTTT
d_gene: TRBD2; v_gene: TRBV5-1; abundance: many; j_gene: TRBJ2-1; CDR3aa: CASQSGLATNNEQFF; CDR3nt: TGCGCCAGCCAATCGGGACTAGCGACAAACAATGAGCAGTTCTTC
d_gene: -; v_gene: TRBV6-5; abundance: many; j_gene: TRBJ1-1; CDR3aa: CASSSPPSVAFF; CDR3nt: TGTGCCAGCAGTTCCCCCCCCTCTGTTGCTTTCTTT
d_gene: -; v_gene: TRBV27; abundance: few; j_gene: TRBJ1-2; CDR3aa: CASSLKGNNYGYTF; CDR3nt: TGTGCCAGCAGTTTAAAGGGGAATAACTATGGCTACACCTTC
d_gene: TRBD2; v_gene: TRBV9; abundance: many; j_gene: TRBJ2-3; CDR3aa: CASSVAGTSGRRTDTQYF; CDR3nt: TGTGCCAGCAGCGTAGCAGGGACTAGCGGGCGTCGCACAGATACGCAGTATTTT
d_gene: -; v_gene: TRBV30; abundance: few; j_gene: TRBJ2-6; CDR3aa: CAWSPHTSGANVLTF; CDR3nt: TGTGCCTGGAGTCCTCACACCTCTGGGGCCAACGTCCTGACTTTC
d_gene: -; v_gene: TRBV6-5; abundance: -; j_gene: TRBJ1-2; CDR3aa: CASSSTAGLNYGYTF; CDR3nt: TGTGCCAGCAGTTCAACCGCGGGGCTTAACTATGGCTACACCTTC
d_gene: -; v_gene: TRBV7-8; abundance: -; j_gene: TRBJ1-4; CDR3aa: CASSFNREKLFF; CDR3nt: TGTGCCAGCAGCTTTAACAGAGAAAAACTGTTTTTT